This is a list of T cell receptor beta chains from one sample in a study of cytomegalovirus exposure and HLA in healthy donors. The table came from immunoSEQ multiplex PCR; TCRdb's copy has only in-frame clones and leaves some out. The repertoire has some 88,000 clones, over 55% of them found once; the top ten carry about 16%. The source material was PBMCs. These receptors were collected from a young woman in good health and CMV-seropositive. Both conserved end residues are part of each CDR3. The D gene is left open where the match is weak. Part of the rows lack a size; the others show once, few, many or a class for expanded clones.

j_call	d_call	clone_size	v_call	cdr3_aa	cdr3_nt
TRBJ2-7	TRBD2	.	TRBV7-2	CASSPGTSGVFEQYF	TGTGCCAGCAGCCCAGGGACTAGCGGGGTTTTTGAGCAGTACTTC
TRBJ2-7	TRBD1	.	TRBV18	CASSPPGRDRGTYEQYF	TGTGCCAGCTCACCACCGGGTCGGGACAGGGGGACCTACGAGCAGTACTTC
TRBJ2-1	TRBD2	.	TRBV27	CASSRTSGRARHEQFF	TGTGCCAGCAGCCGGACTAGCGGGAGGGCCAGGCATGAGCAGTTCTTC
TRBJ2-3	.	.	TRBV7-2	CASSLGSWDTQYF	TGTGCCAGCAGCTTAGGGAGTTGGGATACGCAGTATTTT
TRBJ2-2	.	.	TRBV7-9	CASSLPGNGELFF	TGTGCCAGCAGTCTCCCAGGGAACGGGGAGCTGTTTTTT
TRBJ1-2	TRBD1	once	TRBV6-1	CASSDRLSNYGYTF	TGTGCCAGTTCGGACAGGCTTTCTAACTATGGCTACACCTTC
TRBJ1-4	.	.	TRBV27	CASSLQRDNEKLFF	TGTGCCAGTAGTTTGCAACGGGATAATGAAAAACTGTTTTTT
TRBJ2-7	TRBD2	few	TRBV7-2	CASSPQLGGEGLPYEQYF	TGTGCCAGCAGCCCTCAATTGGGGGGGGAGGGCCTCCCCTACGAGCAGTACTTC
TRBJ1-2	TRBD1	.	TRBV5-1	CASSLGQTDYGYTF	TGCGCCAGCAGCCTGGGACAGACCGACTATGGCTACACCTTC
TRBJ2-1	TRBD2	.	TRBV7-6	CASSFLSGRGYNEQFF	TGTGCCAGCAGCTTTCTAAGCGGGAGAGGGTACAATGAGCAGTTCTTC
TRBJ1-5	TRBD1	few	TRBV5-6	CASSLGQVGMPQHF	TGTGCCAGCAGCCTGGGACAGGTGGGGATGCCCCAGCATTTT
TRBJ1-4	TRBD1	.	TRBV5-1	CASSLDRPNEKLFF	TGCGCCAGCAGTTTGGACAGGCCTAATGAAAAACTGTTTTTT
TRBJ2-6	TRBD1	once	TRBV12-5	CASGLAPGTGKSWWDSGANVLTF	TGTGCTAGTGGTTTGGCTCCCGGGACAGGGAAATCGTGGTGGGACTCTGGGGCCAACGTCCTGACTTTC
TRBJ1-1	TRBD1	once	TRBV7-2	CASSPRTGPNTEAFF	TGTGCCAGCAGCCCCCGGACAGGCCCGAACACTGAAGCTTTCTTT
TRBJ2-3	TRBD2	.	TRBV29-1	CSVTSGRPDTQYF	TGCAGCGTCACTAGCGGGCGTCCGGATACGCAGTATTTT
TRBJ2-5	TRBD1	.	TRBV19	CASSWGGQGETQYF	TGTGCCAGTAGCTGGGGGGGACAGGGAGAGACCCAGTACTTC
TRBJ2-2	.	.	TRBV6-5	CASRRDILNTGELFF	TGTGCCAGCAGACGCGACATTCTTAACACCGGGGAGCTGTTTTTT
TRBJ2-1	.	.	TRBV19	CASKGWGVGYNEQFF	TGTGCCAGTAAGGGGTGGGGGGTCGGCTACAATGAGCAGTTCTTC
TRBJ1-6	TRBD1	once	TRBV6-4	CASSPTGQGSPLHF	TGTGCCAGCAGCCCGACAGGGCAGGGGTCACCCCTCCACTTT
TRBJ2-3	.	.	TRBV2	CASSEFVGARPDTQYF	TGTGCCAGCAGTGAATTCGTGGGGGCCCGCCCAGATACGCAGTATTTT
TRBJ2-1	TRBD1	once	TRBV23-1	CADRGRYNEQFF	TGCGCAGACAGGGGCCGATACAATGAGCAGTTCTTC
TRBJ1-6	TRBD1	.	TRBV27	CASSLGDSYSPLHF	TGTGCCAGCAGTTTAGGGGACAGCTATTCACCCCTCCACTTT
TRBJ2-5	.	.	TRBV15	CATSREGGSETQYF	TGTGCCACCAGCAGAGAAGGAGGGTCGGAGACCCAGTACTTC
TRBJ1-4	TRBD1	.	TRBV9	CASSVSGTGNEKLFF	TGTGCCAGCAGCGTATCTGGGACAGGTAATGAAAAACTGTTTTTT
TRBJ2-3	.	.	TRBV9	CASSVESRDTQYF	TGTGCCAGCAGCGTAGAATCCAGGGATACGCAGTATTTT
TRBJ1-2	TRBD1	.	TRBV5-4	CASSPGTGMKTF	TGTGCCAGCAGCCCCGGGACAGGGATGAAAACCTTC
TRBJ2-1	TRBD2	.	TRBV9	CASSEGLAGYEQFF	TGTGCCAGCAGCGAGGGACTAGCGGGCTATGAGCAGTTCTTC
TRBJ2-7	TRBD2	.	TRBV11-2	CASSSPPTSGGAFEQYF	TGTGCCAGCAGCTCCCCTCCGACTAGCGGGGGGGCCTTCGAGCAGTACTTC
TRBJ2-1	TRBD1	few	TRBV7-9	CASSLAARDSNEQFF	TGTGCCAGCAGCTTAGCCGCCCGGGACAGCAATGAGCAGTTCTTC
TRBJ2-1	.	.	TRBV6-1	CASSGRHGGRFQNEQFF	TGTGCCAGCAGTGGCCGCCACGGGGGGCGCTTCCAAAATGAGCAGTTCTTC
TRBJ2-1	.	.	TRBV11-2	CASSLVSRGEQFF	TGTGCCAGCAGCTTAGTTTCGCGAGGTGAGCAGTTCTTC
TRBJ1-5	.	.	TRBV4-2	CASSRSQDYSNQPQHF	TGTGCCAGCAGCCGGTCACAGGATTATAGCAATCAGCCCCAGCATTTT
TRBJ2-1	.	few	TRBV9	CASSVVPGEQFF	TGTGCCAGCAGCGTGGTACCGGGTGAGCAGTTCTTC
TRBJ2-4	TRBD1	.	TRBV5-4	CASSLGSTWTGTQNSQYF	TGTGCCAGCAGCTTGGGATCGACTTGGACAGGGACCCAGAACAGTCAGTACTTC
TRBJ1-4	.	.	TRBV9	CASSSLGEKLFF	TGTGCCAGCAGCTCGCTCGGTGAAAAACTGTTTTTT
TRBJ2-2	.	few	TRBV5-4	CASSQAPHTGELFF	TGCGCCAGCAGCCAAGCTCCCCACACCGGGGAGCTGTTTTTT
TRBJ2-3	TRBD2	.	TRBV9	CASSVPLAGGPDTQYF	TGTGCCAGCAGCGTACCACTAGCGGGAGGGCCGGATACGCAGTATTTT
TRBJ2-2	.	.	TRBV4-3	CASSQGGRMETGELFF	TGCGCCAGCAGCCAAGGGGGCAGGATGGAGACGGGGGAGCTGTTTTTT
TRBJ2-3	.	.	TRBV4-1	CASSPAEGADTQYF	TGCGCCAGCAGCCCCGCCGAGGGGGCAGATACGCAGTATTTT
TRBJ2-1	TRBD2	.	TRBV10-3	CPITGLAGRSAYNEQFF	TGCCCCATCACGGGACTAGCCGGGAGGTCCGCCTACAATGAGCAGTTCTTC
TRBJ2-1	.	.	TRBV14	CASSQDSAGAYNEQFF	TGTGCCAGCAGCCAAGACAGCGCAGGGGCCTACAATGAGCAGTTCTTC
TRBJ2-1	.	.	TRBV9	CASSVGEYNEQFF	TGTGCCAGCAGCGTAGGAGAATACAATGAGCAGTTCTTC
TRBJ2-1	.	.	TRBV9	CASGPPGNNEQFF	TGTGCCAGCGGCCCCCCGGGGAACAATGAGCAGTTCTTC
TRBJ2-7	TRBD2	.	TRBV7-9	CASTKRPSGAFSYEQYF	TGTGCCAGCACCAAACGGCCTAGCGGGGCCTTCTCCTACGAGCAGTACTTC
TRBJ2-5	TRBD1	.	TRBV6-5	CASSEPQGAGTQYF	TGTGCCAGCTCCGAGCCCCAGGGGGCGGGAACCCAGTACTTC
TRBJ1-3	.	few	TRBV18	CASSPREKPGNTIYF	TGTGCCAGCTCTCCCAGGGAAAAGCCTGGAAACACCATATATTTT
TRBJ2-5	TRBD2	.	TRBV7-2	CASSLVLAGGQYF	TGTGCCAGCAGCTTAGTCCTAGCGGGGGGACAGTACTTC
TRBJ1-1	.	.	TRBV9	CASTLGGEGAEAFF	TGTGCCAGCACCCTTGGAGGGGAGGGAGCTGAAGCTTTCTTT
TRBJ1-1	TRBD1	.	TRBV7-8	CASTLQGGGITEAFF	TGTGCCAGCACCCTGCAGGGGGGTGGGATAACTGAAGCTTTCTTT
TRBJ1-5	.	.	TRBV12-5	CASVGGIDSQPQHF	TGTGCTAGTGTAGGAGGGATTGACAGTCAGCCCCAGCATTTT
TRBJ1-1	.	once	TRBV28	CASSFRGGTEAFF	TGTGCCAGCAGTTTCCGGGGAGGGACTGAAGCTTTCTTT
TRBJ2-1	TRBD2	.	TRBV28	CASSFGPSGSHEQFF	TGTGCCAGCAGTTTCGGGCCTAGCGGGAGCCATGAGCAGTTCTTC